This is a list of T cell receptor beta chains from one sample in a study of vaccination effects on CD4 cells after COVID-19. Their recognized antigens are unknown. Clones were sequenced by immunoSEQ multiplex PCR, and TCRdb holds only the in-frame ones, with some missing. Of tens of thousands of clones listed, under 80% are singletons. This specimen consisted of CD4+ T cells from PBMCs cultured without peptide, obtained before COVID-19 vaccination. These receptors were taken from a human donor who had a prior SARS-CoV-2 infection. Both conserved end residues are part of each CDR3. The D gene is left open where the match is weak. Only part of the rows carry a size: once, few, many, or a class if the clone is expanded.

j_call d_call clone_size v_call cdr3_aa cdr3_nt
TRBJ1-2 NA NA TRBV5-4 CASSLDRVHGYTF TGTGCCAGCAGCTTGGACAGGGTCCATGGCTACACCTTC
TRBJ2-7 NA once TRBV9 CASSEGRTSYEQYF TGTGCCAGCAGCGAGGGACGGACCTCCTACGAGCAGTACTTC
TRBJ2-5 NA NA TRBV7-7 CASSRGTAQETQYF TGTGCTAGCAGCCGGGGGACGGCTCAAGAGACCCAGTACTTC
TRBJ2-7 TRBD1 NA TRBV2 CASRWGQLSYEQYF TGTGCCAGCCGCTGGGGACAGCTCTCCTACGAGCAGTACTTC
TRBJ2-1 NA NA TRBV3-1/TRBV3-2 CASSQDPGARYNEQFF TGTGCCAGCAGCCAAGATCCTGGGGCGCGGTACAATGAGCAGTTCTTC
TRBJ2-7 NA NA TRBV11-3 CASSLAGVIAYEQYF TGTGCCAGCAGCTTGGCAGGGGTTATCGCCTACGAGCAGTACTTC
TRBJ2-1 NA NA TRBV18 CASSPTRFDEQFF TGTGCCAGCTCACCGACCAGGTTCGATGAGCAGTTCTTC
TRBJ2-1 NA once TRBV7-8 CASRSPYPYNEQFF TGTGCCAGCAGAAGTCCATACCCGTACAATGAGCAGTTCTTC
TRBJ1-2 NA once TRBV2 CASSPRTGKWNYGYTF TGTGCCAGCAGTCCTCGAACAGGGAAATGGAACTATGGCTACACCTTC
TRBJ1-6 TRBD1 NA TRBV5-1 CASSLITGTGGFGPLHF TGCGCCAGCAGCTTAATAACCGGGACAGGGGGCTTCGGGCCCCTCCACTTT
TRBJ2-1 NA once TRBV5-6 CASSFYGAFAPGDEQFF TGTGCCAGCAGCTTTTACGGAGCTTTTGCCCCCGGGGATGAGCAGTTCTTC
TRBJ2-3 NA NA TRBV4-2 CASSQVPRDTQYF TGTGCCAGCAGCCAAGTCCCCAGGGATACGCAGTATTTT
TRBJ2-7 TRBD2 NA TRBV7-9 CASSLWRESSYEQYF TGTGCCAGCAGCTTGTGGCGGGAGAGCTCCTACGAGCAGTACTTC
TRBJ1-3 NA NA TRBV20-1 CSASSAGNTIYF TGCAGTGCTAGTTCCGCAGGGAACACCATATATTTT
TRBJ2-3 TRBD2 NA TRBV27 CASSSGTRGTDTQYF TGTGCCAGCAGTTCCGGGACTAGGGGTACAGATACGCAGTATTTT
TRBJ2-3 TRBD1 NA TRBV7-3 CASSLFGRGSTDTQYF TGTGCCAGCAGCTTATTTGGCAGGGGGAGCACAGATACGCAGTATTTT
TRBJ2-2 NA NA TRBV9 CASNSYTGELFF TGTGCCAGCAACAGTTACACCGGGGAGCTGTTTTTT
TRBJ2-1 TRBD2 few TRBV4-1 CASSQDGRRREGYNEQFF TGCGCCAGCAGCCAAGATGGCAGGCGGCGGGAGGGTTACAATGAGCAGTTCTTC
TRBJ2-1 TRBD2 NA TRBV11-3 CASSPTGTSGKNEQFF TGTGCCAGCAGCCCGACGGGGACTAGCGGTAAAAATGAGCAGTTCTTC
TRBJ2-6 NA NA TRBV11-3 CASSLDLSWGLGSGANVLTF TGTGCCAGCAGCTTAGATTTGAGCTGGGGGTTGGGCTCTGGGGCCAACGTCCTGACTTTC
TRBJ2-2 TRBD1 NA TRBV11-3 CASSTPTPGTGSSRTGELFF TGTGCCAGCAGCACACCAACGCCCGGGACAGGGTCTAGCCGCACCGGGGAGCTGTTTTTT
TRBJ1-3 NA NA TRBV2 CASRVEGSPGNTIYF TGTGCCAGCAGAGTGGAGGGCTCGCCGGGAAACACCATATATTTT
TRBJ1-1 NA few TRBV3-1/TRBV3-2 CASSQPGNTEAFF TGTGCCAGCAGCCAACCCGGGAACACTGAAGCTTTCTTT
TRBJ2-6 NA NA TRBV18 CASSPPGSSGANVLTF TGTGCCAGCTCACCACCGGGGTCTTCTGGGGCCAACGTCCTGACTTTC
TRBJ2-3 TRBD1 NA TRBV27 CASSLQGADTQYF TGTGCCAGCAGTTTACAGGGGGCAGATACGCAGTATTTT
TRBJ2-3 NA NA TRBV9 CASSRDSRDTQYF TGTGCCAGCAGCCGGGATTCGAGGGATACGCAGTATTTT
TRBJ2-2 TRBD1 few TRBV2 CASSGQGVLNTGELFF TGTGCCAGCAGCGGACAGGGGGTGTTGAACACCGGGGAGCTGTTTTTT
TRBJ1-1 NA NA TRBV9 CASSVGGQENTEAFF TGTGCCAGCAGCGTAGGGGGACAAGAGAACACTGAAGCTTTCTTT
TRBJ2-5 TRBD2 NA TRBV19 CASREAGAGETQYF TGTGCCAGTAGGGAGGCGGGAGCGGGAGAGACCCAGTACTTC
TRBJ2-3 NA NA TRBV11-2 CASSPGDHTDTQYF TGTGCCAGCAGCCCAGGGGACCACACAGATACGCAGTATTTT
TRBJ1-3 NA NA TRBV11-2 CASSLGGLNTIYF TGTGCCAGCAGCTTAGGCGGATTAAACACCATATATTTT
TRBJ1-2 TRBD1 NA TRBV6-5 CASSRPGQGEGYTF TGTGCCAGCAGCAGACCGGGACAGGGGGAGGGCTACACCTTC
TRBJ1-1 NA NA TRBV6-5 CASSYRGENTEAFF TGTGCCAGCAGTTACCGGGGGGAGAACACTGAAGCTTTCTTT
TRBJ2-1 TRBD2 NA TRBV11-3 CASSSGVEAGGYDEQFF TGTGCCAGCAGCTCCGGAGTGGAGGCGGGAGGGTACGATGAGCAGTTCTTC
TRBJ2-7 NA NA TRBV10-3 CAISETTVSSYEQYF TGTGCCATCAGTGAGACGACAGTGAGCTCCTACGAGCAGTACTTC
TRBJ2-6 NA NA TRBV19 CASSIRFPGANVLTF TGTGCCAGTAGTATACGGTTCCCTGGGGCCAACGTCCTGACTTTC
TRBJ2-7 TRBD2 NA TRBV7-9 CASSLIGLAGTTVSYEQYF TGTGCCAGCAGCTTAATCGGACTAGCGGGAACTACCGTGTCCTACGAGCAGTACTTC
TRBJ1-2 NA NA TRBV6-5 CASSLGGGYGYTF TGTGCCAGCAGCCTTGGGGGAGGGTACGGCTACACCTTC
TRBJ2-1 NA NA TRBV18 CASSPNGYNEQFF TGTGCCAGCTCACCAAACGGCTACAATGAGCAGTTCTTC
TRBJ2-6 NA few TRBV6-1 CASSAGRTSGANVLTF TGTGCCAGCAGTGCCGGACGGACCTCTGGGGCCAACGTCCTGACTTTC
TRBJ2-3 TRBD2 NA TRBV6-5 CASSYRAGDSDTQYF TGTGCCAGCAGTTACAGGGCGGGAGATTCAGATACGCAGTATTTT
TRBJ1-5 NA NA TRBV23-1 CASSPTPTGNQPQHF TGCGCCAGCAGTCCGACCCCCACGGGCAATCAGCCCCAGCATTTT
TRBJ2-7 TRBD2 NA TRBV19 CASSPSGLALYEQYF TGTGCCAGTAGTCCCTCGGGACTAGCGCTTTACGAGCAGTACTTC
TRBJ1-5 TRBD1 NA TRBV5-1 CASSLTGGLDQPQHF TGCGCCAGCAGCTTAACAGGGGGCCTGGATCAGCCCCAGCATTTT
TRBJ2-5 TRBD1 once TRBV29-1 CSVGFDRGETQYF TGCAGCGTTGGGTTCGACAGGGGAGAGACCCAGTACTTC
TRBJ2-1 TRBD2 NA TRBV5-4 CASSSGTSGIYNEQFF TGTGCCAGCAGTTCCGGGACTAGCGGGATCTACAATGAGCAGTTCTTC
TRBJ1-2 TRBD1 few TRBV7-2 CASSLGLGGQGVGYTF TGTGCCAGCAGCTTAGGGTTAGGAGGACAGGGGGTTGGCTACACCTTC
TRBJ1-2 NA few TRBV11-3 CASSLVGVRPNGYTF TGTGCCAGCAGCTTAGTAGGTGTCCGGCCCAATGGCTACACCTTC
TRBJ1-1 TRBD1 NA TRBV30 CAWNRDRGTEAFF TGTGCCTGGAATCGGGACAGAGGGACTGAAGCTTTCTTT
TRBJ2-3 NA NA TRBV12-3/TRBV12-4 CASSGSTDTQYF TGTGCCAGCAGTGGGAGTACAGATACGCAGTATTTT
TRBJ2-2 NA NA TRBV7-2 CASSSRRGGELFF TGTGCCAGCAGCAGTCGCAGGGGCGGGGAGCTGTTTTTT
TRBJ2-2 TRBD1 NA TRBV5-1 CASSGRQGIGDGELFF TGCGCCAGCAGCGGAAGACAGGGTATCGGCGACGGGGAGCTGTTTTTT
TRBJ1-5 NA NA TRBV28 CASSRTQGRGQPQHF TGTGCCAGCAGCCGCACACAGGGCAGGGGACAGCCCCAGCATTTT
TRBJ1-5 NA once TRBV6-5 CASRPGQYSNQPQHF TGTGCCAGCAGGCCGGGACAATATAGCAATCAGCCCCAGCATTTT
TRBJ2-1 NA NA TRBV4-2 CASSQELGRGNEQFF TGTGCCAGCAGCCAAGAGTTGGGACGGGGCAATGAGCAGTTCTTC